Described below is a single T cell receptor (beta chain) sequence and its context. What it binds is unknown. This record comes from a study of cytomegalovirus exposure and HLA in healthy donors. Donors sampled were nominally healthy, though unrecorded immune exposures were likely. Broader study findings: Reports credit the classifier with highly specific, highly sensitive diagnosis of cytomegalovirus status. Among donors in an Asian-associated ancestry cluster, a later analysis reportedly found fewer N-insertions than the roughly 730-donor mean.

Primers included in the PCR were 60 Vbeta and 13 Jbeta primers. Measured with immunoSEQ multiplex PCR; TCRdb has only the in-frame clones, and not every one. The top ten clones hold 12% of a sample with some 56,000 clones, roughly three fifths of them seen once. V was shortened by 8 bases and J by 0 bases, with 13 bases between the two germline ends. Germline values: CDR1 MNHNS, CDR2 SASEGT. The CDR3 sequence is 15 residues long. This receptor was obtained from a human donor in good health. The source material was PBMCs. The chain is built from TRBV6-1 and TRBJ1-4; the D gene is possibly TRBD1 (6 bases). The CDR3 sequence: CASQYPGATNEKLFF. The CDR3 DNA reads TGTGCCAGCCAATACCCAGGGGCAACTAATGAAAAACTGTTTTTT.